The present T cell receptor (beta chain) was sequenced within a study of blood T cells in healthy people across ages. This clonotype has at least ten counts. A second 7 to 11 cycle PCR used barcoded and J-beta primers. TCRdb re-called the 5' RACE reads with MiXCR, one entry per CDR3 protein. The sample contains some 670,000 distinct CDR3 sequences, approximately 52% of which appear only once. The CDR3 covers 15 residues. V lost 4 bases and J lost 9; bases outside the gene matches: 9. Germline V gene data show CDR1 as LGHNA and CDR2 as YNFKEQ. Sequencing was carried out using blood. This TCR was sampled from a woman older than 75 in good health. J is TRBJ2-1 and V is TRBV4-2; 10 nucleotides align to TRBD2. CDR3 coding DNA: TGTGCCAGCAGCCCTAGCGGGGGCCAACCGGGTGAGCAGTTCTTC. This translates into CASSPSGGQPGEQFF.